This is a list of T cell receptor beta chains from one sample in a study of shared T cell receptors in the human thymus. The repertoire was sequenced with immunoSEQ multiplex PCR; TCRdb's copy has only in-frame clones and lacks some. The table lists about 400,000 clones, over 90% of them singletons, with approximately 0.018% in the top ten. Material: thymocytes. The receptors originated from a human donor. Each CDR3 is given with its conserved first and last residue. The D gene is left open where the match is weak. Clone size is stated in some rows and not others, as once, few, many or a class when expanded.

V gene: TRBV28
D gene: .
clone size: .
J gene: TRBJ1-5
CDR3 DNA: TGTGCCAGCAGCTTAGACAATCAGCCCCAGCATTTT
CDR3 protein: CASSLDNQPQHF

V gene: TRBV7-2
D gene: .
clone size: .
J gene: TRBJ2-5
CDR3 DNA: TGTGCCAGCAGCTTAGCTCAGGGTACAGGAGAGACCCAGTACTTC
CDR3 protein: CASSLAQGTGETQYF

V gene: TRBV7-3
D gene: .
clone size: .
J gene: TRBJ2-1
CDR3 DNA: TGTGCCAGCAGCTCCGGGAGAGATGAGCAGTTCTTC
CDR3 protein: CASSSGRDEQFF

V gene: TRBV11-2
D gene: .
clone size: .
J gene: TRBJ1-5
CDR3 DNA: TGTGCCAGCAGCTTAAAGGGAAACAATCAGCCCCAGCATTTT
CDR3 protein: CASSLKGNNQPQHF

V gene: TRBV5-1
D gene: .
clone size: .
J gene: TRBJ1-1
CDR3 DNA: TGCGCCAGCAGCTCCCGGGGGGGCGGGAACACTGAAGCTTTCTTT
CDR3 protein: CASSSRGGGNTEAFF

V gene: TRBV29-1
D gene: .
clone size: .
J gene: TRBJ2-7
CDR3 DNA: TGCAGCGTTGGTGCTACACAGTACGAGCAGTACTTC
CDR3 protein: CSVGATQYEQYF

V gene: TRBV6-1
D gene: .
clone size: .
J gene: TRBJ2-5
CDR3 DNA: TGTGCCAGCAGTGAAGACAGGGCAGAGACCCAGTACTTC
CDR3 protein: CASSEDRAETQYF

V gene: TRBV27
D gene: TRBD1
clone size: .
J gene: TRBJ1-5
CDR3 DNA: TGTGCCAGCAGTCCCACAGGGGGGGATCAGCCCCAGCATTTT
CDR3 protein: CASSPTGGDQPQHF

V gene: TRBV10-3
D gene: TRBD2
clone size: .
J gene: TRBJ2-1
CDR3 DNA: TGTGCCATCAGTGAGTCTAAGAGCGGGACCTACAATGAGCAGTTCTTC
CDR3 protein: CAISESKSGTYNEQFF

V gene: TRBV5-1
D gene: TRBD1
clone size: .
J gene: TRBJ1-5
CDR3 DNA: TGCGCCAGCAGCTTGCCAGGGGGGAATATCAATCAGCCCCAGCATTTT
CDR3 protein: CASSLPGGNINQPQHF

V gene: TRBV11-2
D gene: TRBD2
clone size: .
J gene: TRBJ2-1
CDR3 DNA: TGTGCCAGCAGCTTAGCGGGGGTAGCGGGAGAAGGGGACCATGAGCAGTTCTTC
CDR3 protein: CASSLAGVAGEGDHEQFF

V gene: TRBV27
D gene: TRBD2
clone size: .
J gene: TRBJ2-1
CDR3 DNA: TGTGCCAGCAGTTTGCCGACTAGCGGGAAAAAAGAGCAGTTCTTC
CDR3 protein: CASSLPTSGKKEQFF

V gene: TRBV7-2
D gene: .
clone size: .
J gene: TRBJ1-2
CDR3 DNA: TGTGCCAGCAGCTTGGGGGGATATGGCTACACCTTC
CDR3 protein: CASSLGGYGYTF

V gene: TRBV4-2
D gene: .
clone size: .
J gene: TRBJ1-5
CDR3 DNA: TGTGCCAGCAGCCAAGATTCGGGGGGGTCCAATCAGCCCCAGCATTTT
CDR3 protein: CASSQDSGGSNQPQHF

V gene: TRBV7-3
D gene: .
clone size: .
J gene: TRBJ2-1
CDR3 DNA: TGTGCCAGCAGCCCCCACGACGGACCAGGACGCCCCCATGAGCAGTTCTTC
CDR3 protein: CASSPHDGPGRPHEQFF

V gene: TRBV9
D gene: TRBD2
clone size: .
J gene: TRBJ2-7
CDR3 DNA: TGTGCCAGCAGCGTAGGAAGCGGGAGGGCCTACGAGCAGTACTTC
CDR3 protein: CASSVGSGRAYEQYF

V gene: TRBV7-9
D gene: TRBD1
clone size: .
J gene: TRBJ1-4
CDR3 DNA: TGTGCCAGCAGCTTGACAGGGGGGTTAACTAATGAAAAACTGTTTTTT
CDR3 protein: CASSLTGGLTNEKLFF

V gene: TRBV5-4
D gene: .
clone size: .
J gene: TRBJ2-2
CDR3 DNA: TGTGCCAGCAGCTCCTCAGGGGCCCCCGGGGAGCTGTTTTTT
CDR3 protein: CASSSSGAPGELFF

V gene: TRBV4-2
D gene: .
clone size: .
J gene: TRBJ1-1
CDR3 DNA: TGTGCCAGCAGCCAAGATTCGGGGGCAGGCACTGAAGCTTTCTTT
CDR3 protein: CASSQDSGAGTEAFF

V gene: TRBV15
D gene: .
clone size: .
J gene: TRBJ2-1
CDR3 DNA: TGTGCCACCAGTCCCTTGTACGGGACAAGTGGGAGAGATGAGCAGTTCTTC
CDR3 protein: CATSPLYGTSGRDEQFF

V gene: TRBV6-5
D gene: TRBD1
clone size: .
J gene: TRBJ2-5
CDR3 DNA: TGTGCCAGCAGCAGGAACAGGGGGCAGAAGACCCAGTACTTC
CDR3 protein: CASSRNRGQKTQYF

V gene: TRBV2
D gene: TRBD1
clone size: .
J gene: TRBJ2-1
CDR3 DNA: TGTGCCAGCAGTCGGGACAGCCTCGGGGACAATGAGCAGTTCTTC
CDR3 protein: CASSRDSLGDNEQFF

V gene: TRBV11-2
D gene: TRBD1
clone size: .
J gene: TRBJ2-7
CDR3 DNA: TGTGCCAGCAGCAAGAGGACAGGGTCCTACGAGCAGTACTTC
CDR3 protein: CASSKRTGSYEQYF

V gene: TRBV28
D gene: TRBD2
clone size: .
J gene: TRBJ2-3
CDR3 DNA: TGTGCCAGCAGTTCTCCCATAATTACTAGCGGGTATCCTAGCACAGATACGCAGTATTTT
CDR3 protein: CASSSPIITSGYPSTDTQYF

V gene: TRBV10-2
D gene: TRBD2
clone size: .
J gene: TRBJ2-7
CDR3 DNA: TGCGCCAGCAGTGATTGGCAGCGGGAGTTCTACGAGCAGTACTTC
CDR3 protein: CASSDWQREFYEQYF

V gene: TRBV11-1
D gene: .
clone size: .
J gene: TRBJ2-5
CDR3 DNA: TGTGCCAGCAGCTCGGTGGACTTACAAGAGACCCAGTACTTC
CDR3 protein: CASSSVDLQETQYF

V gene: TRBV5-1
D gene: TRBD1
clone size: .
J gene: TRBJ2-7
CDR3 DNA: TGCGCCAGCAGCTTGGCCTCTGACAGGGACTCCTACGAGCAGTACTTC
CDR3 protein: CASSLASDRDSYEQYF

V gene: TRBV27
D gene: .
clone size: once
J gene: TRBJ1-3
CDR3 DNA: TGTGCCAGCAGTTTAAGGGGGTCGAGAGGAAACACCATATATTTT
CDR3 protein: CASSLRGSRGNTIYF

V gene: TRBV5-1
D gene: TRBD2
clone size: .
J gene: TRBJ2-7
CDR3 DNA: TGCGCCAGCAGCTTGGGACTAGCGGGACCGAACTCCTACGAGCAGTACTTC
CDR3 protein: CASSLGLAGPNSYEQYF